This T cell receptor beta chain stems from a study of CD8 T cells in Susac syndrome (dated by TCRdb to between 2018 and 2021). The study in broad terms: Among the sequenced Susac syndrome patients, more than five had clinically active disease and roughly eight were in clinical remission. Clonality of the CD8+ T cell repertoire was compared between around eleven healthy donors, around 14 Susac syndrome patients and approximately 16 multiple sclerosis patients. At blood withdrawal, Susac syndrome patients were therapy-naive, treated with corticosteroids (with IVIg additionally given to some), or treated with IVIg alone. Repertoire sequencing was used to test whether CD8+ T cell activation and differentiation in Susac syndrome was antigen driven.

Overall study outcomes, separate from this receptor: Looking at Susac-specific public clones, the researchers identified fewer than 20 in the total CD8+ repertoire and roughly 5 in the CD8+ TEMRA repertoire. The number of individuals in the TCR sequencing and HLA analysis was recognized as being relatively small. Clonal expansion was observed in Susac syndrome CD8+ repertoires, with the highest expansion in CD8+ TEMRA cells and greater expansion in clinically active than in remitting patients.

High-throughput TCR beta sequencing profiled peripheral blood CD8+ and CD4+ T cells from healthy donors, Susac syndrome patients and multiple sclerosis patients. The Susac syndrome patients fulfilled recently defined diagnostic criteria for definite or probable disease. Bulk CD8+ and CD4+ T cells were purified by magnetic negative isolation, while CD8+ TEMRA cells were enriched using FACS. Blood was drawn into EDTA tubes, processed within 24 hours, and PBMCs were isolated by density gradient centrifugation. PBMCs intended for TCR sequencing were cryopreserved in liquid nitrogen and were subsequently thawed in a 37 degrees C water bath. A purity of at least 90% was achieved for sorted or isolated CD4+, CD8+ and CD8+ TEMRA cells. About this clonotype: Its antigen is still unknown. Base qualities are not recorded, but no much larger clone differs from it by a single base.

From the cysteine up to the phenylalanine, the CDR3 has a length of 15 residues. This entry keeps only the CDR3 DNA: 45 bases, framed from base 1. Based on the germline V gene (reference sequence), the CDR1 and CDR2 sequences are LGHDT and YNNKEL. Trimming removed 4 bases from V and 3 bases from J; the gene matches leave 7 bases unexplained. RNA was extracted using the RNeasy kit, and about 0.5 to 1 microgram was reverse transcribed with random hexamers. TCR beta CDR3 regions were amplified with the immunoSEQ multiplex PCR assay covering 54 Vbeta and 13 Jbeta segments. PCR amplification bias was corrected using a synthetic template baseline for primer optimization and computational correction. The original methods were these. Reads were assigned to V, D and J genes according to IMGT and analyzed in immunoSEQ Analyzer, with only productive sequences retained. To calculate clonality, Shannon entropy was normalized by log2 of the number of productive unique sequences and then subtracted from one. Public and private clones were assessed among the 100 most prevalent clones of each patient and control. Clones were defined as Susac-specific if absent from the healthy and MS cohorts, from around 1,100 published viral clones and from other ImmuneACCESS disease sequences. TCRdb trimmed public reads at Q25 via fastp, called clones via MiXCR and kept in-frame beta chains. Every distinct CDR3 protein forms one entry, paired with its most common genes and DNA. The V and J calls, along with clone size, are taken from TCRdb and not from the paper's own processing. The sample records 100,000 to 150,000 distinct CDR3 sequences, about 95% of which are singletons. The ten largest clones add up to about 0.28% of the sample.

The TCR comes from a human donor with Susac syndrome. Source material: CD8+ T cells from PBMCs. The rearranged chain carries TRBV3-1 and TRBJ2-7, with 9 bases matching TRBD1. The sequenced DNA is TGTGCCAGCAGCCCGGGGACAGGGAAAAGCTACGAGCAGTACTTC. The resulting protein is CASSPGTGKSYEQYF.